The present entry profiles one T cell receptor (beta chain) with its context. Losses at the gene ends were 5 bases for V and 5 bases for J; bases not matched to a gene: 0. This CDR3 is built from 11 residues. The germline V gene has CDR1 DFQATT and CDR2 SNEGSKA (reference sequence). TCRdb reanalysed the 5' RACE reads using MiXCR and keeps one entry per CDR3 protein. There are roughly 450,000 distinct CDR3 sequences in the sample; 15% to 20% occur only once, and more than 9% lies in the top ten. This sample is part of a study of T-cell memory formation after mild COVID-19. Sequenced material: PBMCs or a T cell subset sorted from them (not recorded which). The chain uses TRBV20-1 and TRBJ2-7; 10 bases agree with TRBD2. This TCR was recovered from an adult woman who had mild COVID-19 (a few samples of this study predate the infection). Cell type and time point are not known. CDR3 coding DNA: TGCAGTGCTGGACTAGCGGACGAGCAGTACTTC. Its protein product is CSAGLADEQYF.